The following is a TCR beta chain sequence with its context. Ten or more counts support this clonotype. It has no known antigen specificity. Base-call qualities are not available, and no considerably larger clone is one nucleotide away. Synovial fluid samples were paired with blood samples taken from the same ankylosing spondylitis patients. Spanning cysteine to phenylalanine, the CDR3 consists of 15 amino acids. Only the CDR3 region is kept as DNA, spanning 45 bases read in frame from base 1. The CDR1 and CDR2 encoded by the germline V gene (reference sequence) are DFQATT and SNEGSKA. The junction shows trimming of 2 bases on V and 6 bases on J, and the gene matches do not reach 9 bases of it. The run used an Illumina HiSeq 2500. TCR beta libraries were prepared by quantitative 5'-RACE with molecular barcodes. As for how the authors treated the data: A new computational method based on a probabilistic model of VDJ rearrangement was used to identify disease-linked TCR variants. TCRdb reran the public reads through fastp at Q25 and MiXCR, keeping productive beta chains. One record per CDR3 amino acid sequence lists the most common genes and DNA. The V and J calls shown here were made by TCRdb, not taken from the authors' results. The sample includes about 33,000 distinct CDR3 sequences, with about 10% observed a single time. The top ten constitute 20% to 25% of the sample.

The sample is drawn from a study of CD8 T cells in ankylosing spondylitis (TCRdb year 2017). Background on the whole study: T cell receptor beta repertoires were profiled in healthy donors and ankylosing spondylitis patients so that disease-linked TCR variants could be found. Peripheral blood samples were taken, and synovial fluid was additionally collected from ankylosing spondylitis patients. The full study cohort was made up of about 24 ankylosing spondylitis patients and about a hundred healthy donors. What the work shows at the level of the full study, not this receptor alone: Some motif variants had previously been reported in the synovial fluid and blood of reactive arthritis patients, which suggests shared mechanisms of disease initiation. The disease-linked clones were reported as significantly enriched in matched synovial fluid samples from ankylosing spondylitis patients. A TCR beta motif of several highly homologous amino acid variants appeared characteristic of blood from ankylosing spondylitis patients. A CD8+ phenotype was shown by the disease-linked clones, which were found at relatively low frequencies in peripheral blood.

Rearrangement joined TRBV20-1 to TRBJ2-1; 8 central bases correspond to TRBD1. Sequenced material: synovial fluid, either unsorted or a sorted T cell fraction (not recorded which). The clonotype originates from a male donor with ankylosing spondylitis. Here the CDR3 is given as CSARKYRGDFNEQFF. The nucleotide sequence is TGCAGTGCTAGAAAATACAGGGGGGATTTCAATGAGCAGTTCTTC.